This T cell receptor (beta chain) was retrieved from a study of T cells in tuberculosis. About the research overall: This South African cohort compared adolescents with or without latent tuberculosis against adults with active tuberculosis.

Time point: new active TB diagnosis, blood taken before or within 7 days of starting treatment. The CDR3 consists of 15 residues. Germline CDR1 KGHSH, CDR2 LQKENI. The J segment lost 0 bases and the V segment lost 7 bases, leaving 8 bases of the junction unmatched. Broader study findings: Shorter CDR3-alpha in active tuberculosis partly drove smaller distances.

Comment on this clone: Its antigen is not identified.

Repertoires were generated with immunoSEQ multiplex PCR, while TCRdb's copy carries only in-frame clones and drops some. Seen here are around 30,000 clones, approximately 93% observed once, and the top ten hold about an eighth. This TCR came from an adult with tuberculosis. This material consisted of PBMCs, taken at tuberculosis diagnosis. This chain connects TRBV18 to TRBJ2-7; 8 bases match TRBD1. The CDR3 is CASLTTGALSYEQYF. CDR3 DNA: TGTGCCAGCTTAACGACAGGGGCTCTCTCCTACGAGCAGTACTTC.